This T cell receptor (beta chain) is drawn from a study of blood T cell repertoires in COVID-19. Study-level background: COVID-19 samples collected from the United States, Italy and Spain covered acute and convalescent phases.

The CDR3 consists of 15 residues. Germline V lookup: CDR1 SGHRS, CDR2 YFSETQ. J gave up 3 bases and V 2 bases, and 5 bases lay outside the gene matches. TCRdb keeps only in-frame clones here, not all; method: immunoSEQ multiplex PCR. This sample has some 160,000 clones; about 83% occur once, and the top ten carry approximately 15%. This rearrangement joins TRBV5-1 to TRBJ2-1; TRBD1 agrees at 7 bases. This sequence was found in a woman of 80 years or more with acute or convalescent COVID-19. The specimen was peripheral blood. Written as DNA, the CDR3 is TGCGCCAGCAGCTTTGTACAGGGGAGCTACAATGAGCAGTTCTTC. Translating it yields CASSFVQGSYNEQFF. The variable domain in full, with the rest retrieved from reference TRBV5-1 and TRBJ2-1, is KAGVTQTPRYLIKTRGQQVTLSCSPISGHRSVSWYQQTPGQGLQFLFEYFSETQRNKGNFPGRFSGRQFSNSRSEMNVSTLELGDSALYLCASSFVQGSYNEQFFGPGTRLTVL.